This TCR beta chain comes out of a study of cytomegalovirus exposure and HLA in healthy donors (dated by TCRdb to the late 2010s). Concerning the study at large: An earlier analysis of 587 of the donors reported 250 to 300 Gb of sequence data and 95 million to 140 million unique TCR beta sequences obtained from about 179 million T cells. About 300 gigabases of sequencing data and 80 million or so unique TCR sequences were included in an early release covering 550 to 650 HLA-typed donors. Of the 350 to 450 genotyped donors, 65% to 90% were placed in the genetic ancestry cluster associated with self-reported Caucasian donors. The study was designed to test whether signatures of past pathogen exposure could be identified by cataloging public T cell receptors. The study profiled the T cell repertoires of some 610 subjects by immunosequencing and related them to cytomegalovirus serostatus. Besides the first cohort of about 730 subjects, a separate validation cohort made up of around 120 different subjects was used. To predict cytomegalovirus infection status, the study brought together high-throughput TCR immunosequencing, statistical association of individual TCRs with disease status, and machine learning. A later analysis re-analyzed previously published TCR beta repertoires from approximately 700 donors and added high-resolution HLA genotyping to study TCR occurrence patterns. The later analysis used no new phenotypic data to find candidate immune exposures, relying instead on TCR beta sequences and their occurrence across donors. In an earlier analysis of 550 to 700 of the donors, high-throughput TCR beta sequencing was used to judge whether each TCR beta V gene segment behaved as functional or pseudogenic. Donor age, sex, ethnicity and CMV serostatus were collected together with the repertoire data. A later genetic analysis used genome-wide SNP genotypes for about 65% of the roughly 670 donors, treating that subset as a discovery cohort. Every repertoire in the discovery cohort had been generated on one and the same sequencing platform. Both class I and class II loci were covered by HLA typing, at four-digit resolution. Typing coverage varied by locus: roughly 629-640 donors for A, B, C, DRB1 and DQB1; 522 for DQA1; approximately 610 for DPA1; 450 to 480 for DPB1. Four to six DR-DQ haplotypes were handled as single units for association and clustering, since linkage in the cohort was strong. Among roughly 400 genotyped donors of the cohort, an average of roughly 230,000 unique TCR beta nucleotide sequences was sequenced per donor, of which 15% to 20% were non-productive.

Overall study outcomes, separate from this receptor: In a later analysis, the rate of TCR association differed among HLA loci, with DRB1 alleles having the most associated TCRs and HLA-C alleles having the fewest. Because the 87-base-pair reads could not distinguish some IMGT-functional V segments, including TRBV6-2 and TRBV6-3, those segments were excluded. Strong co-occurrence of HLA alleles, especially DR and DQ, made assigning TCR associations to individual alleles difficult. Three of the identified cytomegalovirus-associated TCR beta chains were confirmed in vitro to be specific for cytomegalovirus antigens. It was suggested by the authors that the approach could potentially be generalized to other disease states and immunological phenotypes. Some 15 rarely observed V segments, including chromosome 9 orphons, were excluded from the earlier analysis of approximately 600 of the donors because counts were too low. The classifier was reported to diagnose cytomegalovirus status with high specificity and sensitivity in both the original and validation cohorts. According to a later analysis, most CMV-associated TCR beta chains appeared to be HLA-restricted, and the HLA associations seemed to be driven largely by CMV exposure. Immune exposure information for the cohort was limited to CMV serostatus. Compared with the approximately 710-donor mean, donors in an Asian-associated ancestry cluster had fewer N-insertions in productive TCRs, according to a later genetic analysis. In the study, around 160 TCR beta chains were listed as associated with cytomegalovirus. Across donors, most TCR sequences were observed very rarely, whereas some public TCRs were present in many individuals. A later genetic analysis associated a missense DCLRE1C variant with V-gene and J-gene trimming of TCR beta chains, and an independent cohort replicated the association. Specific HLA alleles were associated with about 17,000 TCR beta sequences at a false discovery rate of 0.05 in a later analysis. The sequencing pipeline was judged likely to have produced a cluster of highly shared sequence variants as a technical artifact. Roughly uniform sequencing depth across donors was assumed in presence/absence analyses, although this assumption may not hold. A later analysis found that HLA-associated TCR beta chains were more clonally expanded and had lower generation probabilities than equally common non-associated chains. Because some donors lacked HLA typing at each locus, the association tests relied only on the typed subset. A later analysis reported that several top co-occurrence clusters appeared linked to parvovirus B19, influenza, CMV and Epstein-Barr virus. A further reported finding was that TCR beta sequences accurately predicted the HLA-A and HLA-B alleles for most subjects in the first cohort. Correlated functional status among segregating V segments might reflect linkage disequilibrium, but an unknown experimental factor could not be ruled out. This cohort had only TCR beta chains sequenced, and the lack of alpha or paired-chain data limited which features could be detected. Broadly in line with IMGT annotations, most TCR beta V segments showed up in productive rearrangements about 87% or about 30% of the time in an earlier analysis of 450 to 750 of the donors.

The CDR3 measures 14 amino acids from cysteine to phenylalanine. Just the 42-base CDR3 DNA is kept, in frame starting at base 1. V has 7 bases trimmed and J has 1 base trimmed; junction bases matching no gene number 6. As encoded in the germline V gene, CDR1 is SQVTM while CDR2 is ANQGSEA. Worth noting for this clone: This receptor's antigen is unknown. Base qualities are missing; no much larger clone stands one base away.

The cohort comprised 670 or so healthy bone marrow donors. At the time of sampling, every cohort member was nominally healthy, though immune exposures that went unrecorded were likely present. The donor was CMV seropositive and belonged to the group of around 300 seropositive cohort members. A peripheral blood sample was collected from each donor, and TCR beta sequencing was performed on peripheral blood mononuclear cells. Genomic DNA was extracted from the blood cell samples with the Qiagen DNeasy Blood Extraction Kit. The method behind the library was the immunoSEQ multiplex PCR assay. The multiplex PCR relied on a mix of 60 forward primers for TCR Vbeta segments and 13 reverse primers for TCR Jbeta segments. The CDR3 region of rearranged TCR beta genes was amplified from genomic DNA by a multiplex PCR assay. The amplified TCR beta libraries were sequenced on the Illumina HiSeq System as 87-base-pair reads. On the study's bioinformatics: A later analysis tallied 75 million to 95 million unique TCR beta chains across the 666 repertoires, and about 10 million of those chains were shared by two or more donors. To remove PCR and sequencing errors, raw reads were error-corrected and collapsed into unique sequences using a nearest-neighbor algorithm that merged closely related sequences. V, D and J gene segments were assigned by aligning CDR3 sequences to IMGT reference sequences. Each retained sequence needed at least a six-nucleotide match to both a V gene segment and a J gene segment. A rearrangement was called productive if the CDR3 had no stop codons and remained in frame with V and J, and every other rearrangement was called non-productive. Following IMGT convention, CDR3 was defined as the stretch from the second conserved V-encoded cysteine to the conserved J-encoded phenylalanine. In an earlier analysis of just under 600 of the donors, sequences lacking an unambiguous match to a single V gene segment were excluded. In an earlier analysis of 587 of the donors, V segments were called functional above 56.7% productive rearrangements and were called segregating when the between-donor standard deviation exceeded 5%. To diagnose cytomegalovirus status from the catalog of TCR beta chain sequences, a statistical classification framework was built. In a later analysis, TCR nucleotide sequences were compared against IMGT/GENE-DB human TR gene sequences so that V and J genes could be assigned. A later analysis assigned CDR3 sequences and most-parsimonious VDJ recombination scenarios with the TCRdist pipeline. In a later analysis, each TCR beta chain was defined by its CDR3 amino acid sequence together with its V-gene family, and reads without a unique V-gene family were excluded. In a later analysis, around 600 highly shared, low-generation-probability nucleotide sequences were removed to address suspected cross-contamination and a sequencing artifact. A later analysis calculated a clonal expansion index for each public chain from normalized within-repertoire ranks of inferred template counts. In a later analysis, generation probabilities were computed using a VDJ recombination model fitted to out-of-frame rearrangements, and the results were checked against IGoR. Hypergeometric tests were used in a later analysis to score TCR-TCR, TCR-HLA and TCR-CMV co-occurrence, with a repertoire-size bias correction applied to the TCR pairs. To estimate false discovery rates, a later analysis permuted the HLA or CMV assignments 20 times. In a later analysis, co-occurring TCRs were grouped with DBSCAN, and TCRdist sequence similarity was added when clustering was performed within HLA-allele-positive subsets. For co-occurrence clustering, repertoires with fewer than 30,000 or more than 120,000 public chains were excluded, along with roughly five repertoires with anomalous nucleotide sharing. TCRdb re-hosts the immuneACCESS table, in-frame sequences only. Its copies lack some clones; in the studies checked, an unresolved V gene accounts for under half of them, and the cause for the rest is not known. Clone size and the V and J calls come from that table; the DNA yielded D and trimming. In all, the sample holds some 110,000 clones, and more than 60% of those were seen once. The ten largest clones represent 13% of the sample.

The chain is made from TRBV29-1 and TRBJ2-5; TRBD1 lines up with 10 middle nucleotides. Input material: PBMCs. The receptor was isolated from a woman aged 55-69 years in good health and CMV-seropositive. The CDR3 protein is CSAGTGATQETQYF. DNA sequence: TGCAGCGCTGGGACAGGGGCGACCCAAGAGACCCAGTACTTC.